The clone carrying this T cell receptor (beta chain) was detected ten times or more. MiXCR, run by TCRdb on the RACE reads, gives a single entry per CDR3 protein. This repertoire shows around 31,000 distinct CDR3 sequences, 6.5% to 9% found once; its top ten account for roughly 9.2%. This sample was included in a study of human T cells and chemical hapten exposure. Time point in this sample: healthy volunteer bleed at 2 weeks. The starting material, unfractionated whole blood, was used for total RNA extraction. After removal of 0 bases from V and 8 bases from J, the junction contained 17 bases not matched to a gene. Germline assignment: CDR1 SGHRS and CDR2 YFSETQ. The length of the CDR3 is 20 residues.

The sequence was obtained from a human donor in good health. Some clones in this sample may be carry-over from other donors' samples. Sequenced: whole blood. V and J are TRBV5-1 and TRBJ2-1; 13 nucleotides align to TRBD2. The DNA for the CDR3 is TGCGCCAGCAGCTTGGAGACAAGGACTAGCGGGAGCTTCAGGCCCCATGAGCAGTTCTTC. It specifies CASSLETRTSGSFRPHEQFF.